This entry lists 23 T cell receptor beta chains sequenced from one sample in a study of regulatory T cells in long-lasting Graves disease. Library construction for TCR beta used iRepertoire HTBI primers and Arm-PCR of CDR3 regions. Each CDR3 protein gets one entry after TCRdb re-called the multiplex PCR reads with MiXCR. The table lists roughly 520,000 distinct CDR3 sequences, around 13% of them singletons. Time point noted: newly diagnosed GD, antithyroid drugs for less than 3 months. Following extraction of RNA from PBMCs, that RNA was used to make the TCR library. Another study also made use of these data, one on T cells in Graves' hyperthyroidism and ophthalmopathy.

This specimen consisted of peripheral blood mononuclear cells (PBMCs), obtained at new diagnosis, from a patient treated with antithyroid drugs. These receptors came from a woman aged 25-40 years with Graves disease.

This clonotype was found a few times. CDR3 amino acids: CASSSFSGLNTGELFF. CDR3 DNA sequence: TGTGCCAGCAGCTCCTTTTCGGGACTGAACACCGGGGAGCTGTTTTTT. This rearrangement joins TRBV6-2 or TRBV6-3 to TRBJ2-2; possible D gene TRBD2, 6 bases. The length of the CDR3 is 16 residues. Germline CDR1 is MNHEY and CDR2 is SVGEGT. Between the trimmed V and J ends, which lost 6 bases and 1 base, there was a span of 15 bases.

This clonotype was recorded a few times. Being one base from a much bigger clone, this may be a read error. Likely a read error: the CDR3 ends without its conserved phenylalanine or tryptophan. The chain links TRBV6-2 or TRBV6-3 to TRBJ2-1, with TRBD2 matching 9 bases. Germline CDR1 is MNHEY and CDR2 is SVGEGT. V lost 5 bases, J lost 6 bases, and 14 bases stayed unmatched. This CDR3 has 17 amino acids. The CDR3 bases are TGTGCCAGCAGTGAAGGGAAAGGGCTAGCGGGAATCAATGAGCAGTTCCTC. Amino acids: CASSEGKGLAGINEQFL.

In its sample, this clonotype was seen many times. This chain uses TRBV29-1 with TRBJ2-3; 9 positions match TRBD2. J lost 6 bases, V lost 6 bases, and 4 bases had no gene match. CDR3 length: 12 amino acids. Germline V lookup: CDR1 SQVTM, CDR2 ANQGSEA. The CDR3 region has the DNA TGCAGCGTATTAGCGGGAGTGGATACGCAGTATTTT. Its protein is CSVLAGVDTQYF.

This clonotype was counted at least ten times. The chain links TRBV7-9 to TRBJ2-1; unclear D gene. CDR1 is SEHNR, CDR2 FQNEAQ, per germline (reference sequence). Between the trimmed V and J ends, which lost 5 bases and 0 bases, there was a span of 5 bases. The CDR3 runs to 13 residues. The CDR3 loop reads CASSPSSYNEQFF. The CDR3 coding sequence is TGTGCCAGCAGCCCCAGCTCCTACAATGAGCAGTTCTTC.

CDR3: CASSQGNRGLGEQYF. The DNA of the CDR3 is TGCGCCAGCAGCCAAGGAAACAGGGGTCTGGGCGAGCAGTACTTC. The gene calls are TRBV4-1 and TRBJ2-7; 7 bases fit TRBD1. Germline CDR1 is MGHRA and CDR2 is YSYEKL. The CDR3 length is 15 residues. Germline trimming cut 1 base from V and 6 bases from J; bases unmatched to any gene: 9.

This clonotype was detected ten times or more. The chain recombines TRBV6-1 with TRBJ2-2; TRBD1 or TRBD2 may be the D gene (6 bases each). Trimming stripped 2 bases from V and 5 bases from J, with 12 bases between. Germline V gene sequence: CDR1 MNHNS, CDR2 SASEGT. CDR3 size: 15 residues. CDR3 residues: CASSEPRGETGELFF. The DNA of the CDR3 is TGTGCCAGCAGTGAACCGAGGGGGGAGACCGGGGAGCTGTTTTTT.

In its sample, this clonotype was seen many times. The chain recombines TRBV4-1 with TRBJ1-1; no reliable D call. CDR1 is MGHRA and CDR2 is YSYEKL in the germline V gene. V lost 1 base, J lost 7 bases, and 10 bases lay in between. The CDR3 has 13 residues. The CDR3 region is CASSQGPWGEAFF. The CDR3 DNA is TGCGCCAGCAGCCAAGGACCCTGGGGTGAAGCTTTCTTT.

This clonotype was picked up many times. This chain joins TRBV6-1 and TRBJ2-7, with TRBD1 matching 7 bases. CDR1 MNHNS and CDR2 SASEGT come from the germline V gene. Unmatched junction bases numbered 4, after V lost 6 bases and J lost 2 bases. CDR3 size: 13 residues. Here the CDR3 DNA reads TGTGCCAGCAGGGTAGACAGGGCCTACGAGCAGTACTTC. It encodes CASRVDRAYEQYF.

This clonotype occurred many times. The chain employs TRBV15 and TRBJ1-2; no firm D call. This CDR3 has 13 amino acids. Germline V gives CDR1 LNHNV, CDR2 YYDKDF (reference sequence). The V end was cut by 0 bases, the J end by 6 bases, with 8 bases between. CDR3 protein: CATSRDLRNGYTF. In DNA form, the CDR3 reads TGTGCCACCAGCAGAGATTTAAGGAATGGCTACACCTTC.

This clonotype was recorded at least ten times. V usage is TRBV19 and J usage is TRBJ1-3, with D maybe TRBD1 (5 bases). V lost 8 bases and J lost 0, with 20 bases in between. Germline lookup yields CDR1 LNHDA and CDR2 SQIVND (reference sequence). The CDR3 has 17 amino acids. Here the CDR3 reads CASAGRMITNSGNTIYF. The DNA for the CDR3 is TGTGCCAGTGCGGGACGGATGATAACAAACTCTGGAAACACCATATATTTT. Drawing the rest from reference TRBV19 and TRBJ1-3, the complete variable domain is DGGITQSPKYLFRKEGQNVTLSCEQNLNHDAMYWYRQDPGQGLRLIYYSQIVNDFQKGDIAEGYSVSREKKESFPLTVTSAQKNPTAFYLCASAGRMITNSGNTIYFGEGSWLTVV.

In the case of this clonotype: A far larger clone is just one base off, so this is likely a read error. The rearrangement links TRBV28 to TRBJ2-1; 8 positions match TRBD2. The CDR3 is made up of 14 amino acids. Germline CDR1 and CDR2: MDHEN and SYDVKM. J was trimmed by 10 bases and V by 2 bases; bases with no gene match: 7. CDR3 coding DNA: TGTGCCAGCAGTTTAGGGCTAGCGGGTTACGAGCAGTTCTTC. It yields the protein CASSLGLAGYEQFF.

This clonotype occurred many times. J is TRBJ1-4 and V is TRBV27; D ambiguous. The CDR3 loop spans 15 amino acids. Germline CDR1 reads MNHEY; CDR2 reads SMNVEV (reference sequence). The V and J ends lost 5 bases and 5 bases respectively, with 15 bases between them. In nucleotides, the CDR3 is TGTGCCAGCAGTCCTGGACCGTATCAAAATGAAAAACTGTTTTTT. Its protein is CASSPGPYQNEKLFF.

This clonotype came up many times. The chain has TRBV7-9 and TRBJ2-2; D is possibly TRBD1 or TRBD2 (6 bases each). This CDR3 has 16 amino acids. V dropped 5 bases and J dropped 5 bases, with 18 bases sitting between them. Germline CDR1 SEHNR, CDR2 FQNEAQ (reference sequence). In DNA, the CDR3 is TGTGCCAGCAGCCCCCCCGGCAGGGGAGGAACCGGGGAGCTGTTTTTT. It encodes CASSPPGRGGTGELFF.

The sample holds many counts of this clonotype. The chain carries TRBV27 and TRBJ2-1; TRBD2 agrees at 7 bases. V lost 4 bases, J lost 4 bases, and 4 bases stayed unmatched. Germline lookup yields CDR1 MNHEY and CDR2 SMNVEV (reference sequence). The CDR3 covers 14 residues. The CDR3 loop is CASSWMGGYNEQFF. CDR3 bases: TGTGCCAGCAGTTGGATGGGGGGGTACAATGAGCAGTTCTTC.

This clonotype was recorded at least ten times. The J gene is TRBJ2-3, the V gene TRBV20-1; 11 bases match TRBD2. The V and J ends lost 5 bases and 3 bases, in that order; junction bases with no gene match: 4. CDR3 length: 14 residues. CDR1 is DFQATT and CDR2 is SNEGSKA in the germline V gene (reference sequence). The DNA for the CDR3 is TGCAGTGCTGAAGCTAGCGGGAGGACAGATACGCAGTATTTT. This encodes CSAEASGRTDTQYF.

This chain connects TRBV10-3 to TRBJ2-7; TRBD1 matches 9 bases. The CDR3 contains 16 residues. The germline V gene has CDR1 ENHRY and CDR2 SYGVKD. CDR3 bases: TGTGCTCTCAGTGCGGCCCCGGGACAGGGTGCCCACGAGCAGTACTTC. Encoded protein: CALSAAPGQGAHEQYF.

Many counts were recorded for this clonotype. J is TRBJ1-1 and V is TRBV28; 7 nucleotides align to TRBD1. V lost 3 bases and J lost 7; bases outside the gene matches: 5. In germline, CDR1 is MDHEN, CDR2 SYDVKM. The CDR3 is 13 residues long. CDR3 nucleotide sequence: TGTGCCAGCAGTTTTGTCGGGACAGATGAAGCTTTCTTT. Amino acids: CASSFVGTDEAFF. The full variable domain, completed using reference TRBV28 and TRBJ1-1, is DVKVTQSSRYLVKRTGEKVFLECVQDMDHENMFWYRQDPGLGLRLIYFSYDVKMKEKGDIPEGYSVSREKKERFSLILESASTNQTSMYLCASSFVGTDEAFFGQGTRLTVV.

This clonotype was counted a few times. The chain carries TRBV6-2 or TRBV6-3 and TRBJ2-5, with 10 bases aligning to TRBD2. V lost 1 base to trimming and J lost 7 bases; unmatched junction nucleotides: 15. Germline assignment: CDR1 MNHEY and CDR2 SVGEGT. The CDR3 is 18 amino acids. As DNA, the CDR3 is TGTGCCAGCAGTTACTACGAGAGTGGGACTAGCGCTGAAGGGACCCAGTACTTC. Protein product: CASSYYESGTSAEGTQYF.

This chain joins TRBV5-4 and TRBJ2-5; 8 bases agree with TRBD2. Germline V gene sequence: CDR1 SGHNT, CDR2 YYREEE (reference sequence). The CDR3 sequence is 16 residues long. The ends lost 2 bases at V and 5 bases at J; junction bases unmatched: 11. CDR3 nucleotide sequence: TGTGCCAGCAGCTTTTTTACTAGCGGCCCCGGGGAGACCCAGTACTTC. This gives the protein CASSFFTSGPGETQYF.

The sample holds many counts of this clonotype. The rearrangement joins TRBV30 to TRBJ2-7, with D possibly being TRBD2 (6 bases). The germline V gene has CDR1 GTSNPN and CDR2 SVGIG (reference sequence). Trimming pared 0 bases from V and 5 bases from J, leaving 14 bases between. This CDR3 has 14 residues. The DNA for the CDR3 is TGTGCCTGGAGTGTACTGGACTACGGGGACGAGCAGTACTTC. It is translated as CAWSVLDYGDEQYF.

This clonotype was detected ten times or more. V and J are TRBV5-8 and TRBJ1-1; D is ambiguous. Germline CDR1 and CDR2: SGHTS and YDEGEE. The germline V and J ends were trimmed by 5 bases and 5 bases, with 7 bases remaining between them. The CDR3 has 11 residues. The CDR3 nucleotides are TGTGCCAGCAGTTTGTGGACTGAAGCTTTCTTT. Translated, it gives CASSLWTEAFF.

This chain connects TRBV5-1 to TRBJ2-3; D not resolved. V was pared by 6 bases and J by 2 bases, with 13 bases between. Germline V lookup: CDR1 SGHRS, CDR2 YFSETQ. This CDR3 is 14 amino acids long. This CDR3 reads CASTRIGDTDTQYF. The CDR3 DNA reads as TGCGCCAGCACCCGAATTGGCGACACAGATACGCAGTATTTT.

In this sample, this clonotype turned up many times. This chain joins TRBV4-2 and TRBJ2-1; 9 bases are a match to TRBD2. CDR1 LGHNA and CDR2 YNFKEQ come from the germline V gene. V was clipped by 0 bases and J by 1 base; unmatched bases: 10. This CDR3 has 19 residues. The CDR3 nucleotides are TGTGCCAGCAGCCAAGAGGGACTAGCAGACGGCGGGTCCTACAATGAGCAGTTCTTC. It codes for CASSQEGLADGGSYNEQFF.